These T cell receptor beta chains were read from a single sample in a study of blood T cell repertoires in COVID-19. TCRdb's table, derived via immunoSEQ multiplex PCR, lists solely in-frame clones and lacks some. The profile shows tens of thousands of clones, roughly 80% of them singletons. Sequencing was performed on PBMCs or T cells enriched from blood (not recorded which). The receptors shown here come from a woman aged 40 to 50 with acute COVID-19. The CDR3 runs from the conserved cysteine through the conserved F or W. D genes are given only for firm matches. Some rows have no size entry. The others give once, few or many, or a class for an expanded clone.

j_call v_call clone_size d_call cdr3_aa cdr3_nt
TRBJ2-2 TRBV19 - - CASSIVAGKGTGELFF TGTGCCAGTAGTATAGTGGCGGGTAAGGGCACCGGGGAGCTGTTTTTT
TRBJ2-7 TRBV29-1 - - CSARGRYEQYF TGCAGCGCAAGGGGCCGCTACGAGCAGTACTTC
TRBJ2-1 TRBV28 once - CASSLALRGNEQFF TGTGCCAGCAGCCTTGCGCTCAGGGGCAATGAGCAGTTCTTC
TRBJ2-3 TRBV5-6 many TRBD2 CASNLRLARTDTQYF TGTGCCAGCAACCTTCGACTAGCGAGAACAGATACGCAGTATTTT
TRBJ2-2 TRBV11-2 - - CASSTWTDPGAGELFF TGTGCCAGCAGCACCTGGACCGACCCGGGGGCCGGGGAGCTGTTTTTT
TRBJ2-5 TRBV5-1 - TRBD2 CASSLWGPGSGGAETQYF TGCGCCAGCAGCTTGTGGGGTCCGGGGAGCGGGGGAGCAGAGACCCAGTACTTC
TRBJ1-6 TRBV28 - - CASSLIGGLEGSYNSPLHF TGTGCCAGCAGTTTAATAGGCGGCCTGGAAGGCTCCTATAATTCACCCCTCCACTTT
TRBJ2-7 TRBV11-2 - - CASSLGPGSYEQYF TGTGCCAGCAGCTTAGGTCCGGGATCCTACGAGCAGTACTTC
TRBJ1-5 TRBV6-1 - - CASSDRGYQPQHF TGTGCCAGCAGTGACAGGGGATACCAGCCCCAGCATTTT
TRBJ2-5 TRBV5-1 - - CASSLGHLGETQYF TGCGCCAGCAGCTTGGGGCACCTCGGGGAGACCCAGTACTTC
TRBJ1-5 TRBV4-2 - TRBD1 CASSQDGQGNQPQHF TGTGCCAGCAGCCAAGATGGACAGGGGAATCAGCCCCAGCATTTT
TRBJ1-4 TRBV3-1/TRBV3-2 once - CASSPGGSPGEKLFF TGTGCCAGCAGCCCTGGTGGCAGTCCCGGGGAAAAACTGTTTTTT
TRBJ2-1 TRBV5-8 once TRBD2 CASSLGLAGAWNEQFF TGTGCCAGCAGCTTGGGACTAGCGGGAGCGTGGAATGAGCAGTTCTTC